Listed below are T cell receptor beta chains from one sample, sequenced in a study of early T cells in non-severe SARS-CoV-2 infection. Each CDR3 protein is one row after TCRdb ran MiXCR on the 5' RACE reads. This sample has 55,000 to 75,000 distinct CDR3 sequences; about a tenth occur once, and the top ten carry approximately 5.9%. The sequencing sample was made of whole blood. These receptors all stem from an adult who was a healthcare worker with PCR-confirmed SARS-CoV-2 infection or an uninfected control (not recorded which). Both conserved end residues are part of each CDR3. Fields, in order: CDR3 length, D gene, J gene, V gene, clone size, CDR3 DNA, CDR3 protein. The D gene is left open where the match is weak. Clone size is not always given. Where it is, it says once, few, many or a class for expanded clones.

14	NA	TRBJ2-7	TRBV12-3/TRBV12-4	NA	TGTGCCAGCAGTTCTCTTACTAGCTCCTACGAGCAGTACTTC	CASSSLTSSYEQYF
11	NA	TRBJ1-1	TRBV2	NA	TGTGCCAGCAGTACGGGATTAGAGGCTTTCTTT	CASSTGLEAFF
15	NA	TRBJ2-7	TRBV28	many	TGTGCCAGCAGTTTAAATCAGGGTCGGGCCGGCGAGCAGTACTTC	CASSLNQGRAGEQYF
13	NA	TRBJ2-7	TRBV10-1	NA	TGCGCCACCAGCCGGGACGGAGCCTACGAGCAGTACTTC	CATSRDGAYEQYF
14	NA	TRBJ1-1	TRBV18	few	TGTGCCAGCTCACCAGGAGGTCTTAACACTGAAGCTTTCTTT	CASSPGGLNTEAFF
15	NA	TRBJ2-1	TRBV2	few	TGTGCCAGCAGTGAAGACAGGAGCTCCTACAATGAGCAGTTCTTC	CASSEDRSSYNEQFF
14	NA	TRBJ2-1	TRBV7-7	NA	TGTGCCAGCAGCCCCGGGGTCTCCTACAATGAGCAGTTCTTC	CASSPGVSYNEQFF
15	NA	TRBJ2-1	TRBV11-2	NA	TGTGCCAGCAGCATTAGCGTGACGAGCTACAATGAGCAGTTCTTC	CASSISVTSYNEQFF
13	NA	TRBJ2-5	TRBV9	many	TGTGCCAGCAGCGTAGGGAGAGGGGAGACCCAGTACTTC	CASSVGRGETQYF
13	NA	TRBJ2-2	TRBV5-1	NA	TGCGCCAGCAGCCCTCCGAGCACCGGGGAGCTGTTTTTT	CASSPPSTGELFF
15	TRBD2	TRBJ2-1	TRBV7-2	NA	TGTGCCAGCAGCTTAGGCGGGAGCCCCTACAATGAGCAGTTCTTC	CASSLGGSPYNEQFF
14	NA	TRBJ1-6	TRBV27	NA	TGTGCCAGCAGTACGCGGACAGACGGGTCACCCCTCCACTTT	CASSTRTDGSPLHF
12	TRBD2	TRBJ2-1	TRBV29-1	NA	TGCAGCCTTAGCGGGAGGGTTGATGAGCAGTTCTTC	CSLSGRVDEQFF
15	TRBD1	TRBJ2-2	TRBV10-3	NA	TGTGCCATCACTGACAGGGGGTTGAACACCGGGGAGCTGTTTTTT	CAITDRGLNTGELFF
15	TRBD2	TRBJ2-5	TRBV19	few	TGTGCCAGTAGAGATTTAGCGGGATCAGCAGAGACCCAGTACTTC	CASRDLAGSAETQYF
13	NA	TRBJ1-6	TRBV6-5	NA	TGTGCCAGCAGTTACGGCAGTCGGTCACCCCTCCACTTT	CASSYGSRSPLHF
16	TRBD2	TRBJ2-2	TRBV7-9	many	TGTGCCAGCAGCTTCCGGACTAGCGGGGACACCGGGGAGCTGTTTTTT	CASSFRTSGDTGELFF
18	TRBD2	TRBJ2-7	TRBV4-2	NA	TGTGCCAGCAGCCAAGATCTTCTGCTAGCGGGCCTTCCCTACGAGCAGTACTTC	CASSQDLLLAGLPYEQYF
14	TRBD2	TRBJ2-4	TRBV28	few	TGTGCCAGCAGTTCCCCCGCGGGGGGGAACATTCAGTACTTC	CASSSPAGGNIQYF
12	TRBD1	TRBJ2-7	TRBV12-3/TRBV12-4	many	TGCGCCAGCAGCAGGGACAGGTACGAGCAGTACTTC	CASSRDRYEQYF